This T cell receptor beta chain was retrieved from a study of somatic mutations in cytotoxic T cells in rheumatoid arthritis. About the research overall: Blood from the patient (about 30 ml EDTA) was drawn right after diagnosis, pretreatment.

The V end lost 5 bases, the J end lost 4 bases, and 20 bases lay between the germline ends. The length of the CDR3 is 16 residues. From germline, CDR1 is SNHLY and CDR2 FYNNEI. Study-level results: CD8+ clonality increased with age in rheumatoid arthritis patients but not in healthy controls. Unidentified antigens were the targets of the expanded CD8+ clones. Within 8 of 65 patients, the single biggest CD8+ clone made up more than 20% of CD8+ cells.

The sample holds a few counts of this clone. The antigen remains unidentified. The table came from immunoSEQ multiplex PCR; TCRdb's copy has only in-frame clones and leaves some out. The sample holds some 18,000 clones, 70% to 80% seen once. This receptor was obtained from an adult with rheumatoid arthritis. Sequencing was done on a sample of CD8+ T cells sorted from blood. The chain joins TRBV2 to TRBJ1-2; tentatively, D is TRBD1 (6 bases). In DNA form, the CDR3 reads TGTGCCAGCAGTTCTACTCCACCGGGGGGGCCCTATGGCTACACCTTC. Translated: CASSSTPPGGPYGYTF.